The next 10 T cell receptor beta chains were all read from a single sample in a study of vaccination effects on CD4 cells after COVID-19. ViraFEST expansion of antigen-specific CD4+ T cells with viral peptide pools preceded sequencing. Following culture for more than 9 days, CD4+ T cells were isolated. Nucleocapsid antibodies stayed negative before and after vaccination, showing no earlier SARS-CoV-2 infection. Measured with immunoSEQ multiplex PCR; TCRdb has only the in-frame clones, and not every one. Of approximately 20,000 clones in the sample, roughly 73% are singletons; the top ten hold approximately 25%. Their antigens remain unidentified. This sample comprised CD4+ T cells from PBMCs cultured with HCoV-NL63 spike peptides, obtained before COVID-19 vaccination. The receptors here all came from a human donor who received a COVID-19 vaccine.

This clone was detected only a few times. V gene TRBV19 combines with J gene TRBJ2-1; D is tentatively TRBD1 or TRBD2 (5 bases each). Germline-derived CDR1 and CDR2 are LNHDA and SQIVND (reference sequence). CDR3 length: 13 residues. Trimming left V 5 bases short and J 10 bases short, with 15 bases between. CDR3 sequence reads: CASSHRGPREQFF. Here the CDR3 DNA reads TGTGCCAGTAGTCACCGGGGCCCTAGGGAGCAGTTCTTC.

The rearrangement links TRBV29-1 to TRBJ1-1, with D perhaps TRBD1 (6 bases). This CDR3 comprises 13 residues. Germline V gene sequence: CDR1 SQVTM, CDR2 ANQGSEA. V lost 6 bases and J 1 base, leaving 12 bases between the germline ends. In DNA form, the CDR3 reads TGCAGCGTCTACGACAGGACGAACACTGAAGCTTTCTTT. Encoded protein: CSVYDRTNTEAFF.

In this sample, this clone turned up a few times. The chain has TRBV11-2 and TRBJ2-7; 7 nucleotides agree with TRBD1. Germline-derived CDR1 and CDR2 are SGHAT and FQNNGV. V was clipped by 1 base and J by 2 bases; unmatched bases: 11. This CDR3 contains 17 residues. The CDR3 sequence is CASSLGGQRWSAYEQYF. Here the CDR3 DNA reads TGTGCCAGCAGCTTAGGGGGACAGAGATGGTCAGCCTACGAGCAGTACTTC.

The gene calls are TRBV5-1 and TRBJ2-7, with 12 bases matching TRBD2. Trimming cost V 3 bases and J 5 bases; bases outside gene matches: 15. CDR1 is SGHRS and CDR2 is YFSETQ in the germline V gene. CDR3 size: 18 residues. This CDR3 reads CASSSGLAGTPGVNEQYF. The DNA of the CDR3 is TGCGCCAGCAGCTCGGGACTAGCGGGCACCCCCGGGGTCAACGAGCAGTACTTC.

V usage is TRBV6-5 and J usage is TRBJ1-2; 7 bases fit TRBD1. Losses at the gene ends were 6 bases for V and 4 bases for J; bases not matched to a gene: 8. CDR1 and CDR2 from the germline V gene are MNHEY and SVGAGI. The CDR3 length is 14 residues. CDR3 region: CASSRDSRFYGYTF. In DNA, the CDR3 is TGTGCCAGCAGCCGGGACAGCCGATTCTATGGCTACACCTTC.

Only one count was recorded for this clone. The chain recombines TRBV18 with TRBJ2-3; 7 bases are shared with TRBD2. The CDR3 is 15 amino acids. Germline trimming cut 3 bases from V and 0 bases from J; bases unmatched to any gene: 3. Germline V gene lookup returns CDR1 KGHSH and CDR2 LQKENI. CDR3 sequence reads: CASSPSGGSTDTQYF. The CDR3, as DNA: TGTGCCAGCTCACCGTCGGGGGGAAGCACAGATACGCAGTATTTT.

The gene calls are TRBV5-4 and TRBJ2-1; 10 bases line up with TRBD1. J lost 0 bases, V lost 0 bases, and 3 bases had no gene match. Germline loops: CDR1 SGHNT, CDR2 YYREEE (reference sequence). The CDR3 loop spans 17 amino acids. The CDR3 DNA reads TGTGCCAGCAGCTTGGGTGGGACAGGGGTCTCCTACAATGAGCAGTTCTTC. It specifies CASSLGGTGVSYNEQFF.

For the CDR3, the DNA is TGTGCCTGGAGTAGCAGGGTGACAGATACGCAGTATTTT. Protein product: CAWSSRVTDTQYF. The genes are TRBV30 and TRBJ2-3, with D possibly matching TRBD1 (5 bases). CDR3 length: 13 amino acids. V gave up 2 bases and J gave up 3 bases, with 9 bases separating them. Looked up from germline, CDR1 is GTSNPN and CDR2 is SVGIG (reference sequence).

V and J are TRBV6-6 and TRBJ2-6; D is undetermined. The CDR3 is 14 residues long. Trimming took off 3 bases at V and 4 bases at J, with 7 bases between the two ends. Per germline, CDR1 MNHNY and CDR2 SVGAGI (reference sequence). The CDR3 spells CASSYYSGANVLTF. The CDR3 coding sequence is TGTGCCAGCAGTTATTATTCAGGGGCCAACGTCCTGACTTTC.

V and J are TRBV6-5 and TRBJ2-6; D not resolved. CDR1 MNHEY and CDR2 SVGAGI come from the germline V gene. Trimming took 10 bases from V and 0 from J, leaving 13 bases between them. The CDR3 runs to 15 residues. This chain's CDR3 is CATTLSGSGANVLTF. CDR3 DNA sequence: TGTGCCACGACGCTTTCGGGCTCTGGGGCCAACGTCCTGACTTTC.